Sequencing of this TCR beta chain was carried out in a study of CD8+ T cells in alopecia areata. Broader study findings: Sequence data from scalp samples additionally include resident alphabeta T cells of normal skin. Possibly as an HLA-related effect, TCR sharing across patients appeared less clear than in mice. Greater clonality was observed in lesional scalp samples, especially alopecia totalis/universalis, versus normal scalp.

Peripheral blood and lesional scalp punch biopsies were taken from alopecia areata patients. A word on this clone: As yet, its antigen is unknown.

RNA extraction and reverse transcription yielded cDNA as sequencing template. Assay: immunoSEQ multiplex PCR; the TCRdb copy retains only in-frame clones and omits some. The data show some 240,000 clones, more than 45% seen once. Germline V gene data show CDR1 as MNHEY and CDR2 as SMNVEV (reference sequence). Trimming cost V 7 bases and J 4 bases, with 20 bases left between them. The CDR3 spans 15 residues. The receptor comes from a human donor with alopecia areata. The chain is built from TRBV27 and TRBJ2-7, with D possibly being TRBD1 (5 bases). The input for sequencing was CD4+ T cells sorted from blood, taken at week 0. The CDR3 nucleotides read TGTGCCAGCAAATTTACTACCGACAGAGTTTACGAGCAGTACTTC. It encodes CASKFTTDRVYEQYF.